These 19 T cell receptor beta chains were sequenced from one sample in a study of neurological immune-mediated disorders. Time point reported: longitudinal time-point 3. TCRdb passed the 5' RACE reads through MiXCR, listing each CDR3 protein once. The data hold approximately 45,000 distinct CDR3 sequences, with approximately 13% observed a single time. The sample comprised PBMCs. The receptors come from a young man in good health.

A remark on this clonotype: A much larger clone lies a single base off, so this may be a read error. V is TRBV7-9 and J is TRBJ1-4; no clear D gene. This CDR3 has 15 residues. The V gene lost 4 bases and the J gene lost 0 bases, with 9 bases spanning the gap. Germline lookup yields CDR1 SEHNR and CDR2 FQNEAQ (reference sequence). The CDR3 reads CASSSPSTTNEKLFF. The CDR3 DNA sequence: TGTGCCAGCAGCTCCCCCTCTACAACTAATGAAAAACTGTTTTTT.

This clonotype has at least ten counts. V usage is TRBV29-1 and J usage is TRBJ2-5, with a weak D call TRBD2 (5 bases). Per the germline V gene, CDR1 is SQVTM and CDR2 is ANQGSEA. Trimming cost V 4 bases and J 7 bases, with 13 bases left between them. CDR3 length: 12 amino acids. The CDR3 protein is CSVGAFRGTQYF. DNA of the CDR3: TGCAGCGTTGGGGCTTTTCGGGGGACCCAGTACTTC.

This clonotype occurred many times. This sequence joins TRBV29-1 and TRBJ2-1; D call uncertain. Germline V gene data show CDR1 as SQVTM and CDR2 as ANQGSEA. Trimming removed 3 bases at V and 6 bases at J, with 12 bases between. This CDR3 contains 13 residues. CDR3 residues: CSVEGQAGNEQFF. In DNA form, the CDR3 reads TGCAGCGTTGAGGGCCAGGCCGGCAATGAGCAGTTCTTC.

This clonotype was recorded many times. This chain links TRBV7-8 with TRBJ2-5; 7 nucleotides match TRBD1. The CDR3 length is 14 residues. Germline CDR1 reads SGHVS; CDR2 reads FQNEAQ. J gave up 5 bases and V 4 bases, and 7 bases lay outside the gene matches. This CDR3 reads CASSSATGRETQYF. The CDR3 region has the DNA TGTGCCAGCAGCTCGGCGACAGGGCGTGAGACCCAGTACTTC.

At least ten counts were recorded for this clonotype. This chain connects TRBV5-1 to TRBJ2-3, with a tentative D call TRBD1 (6 bases). The CDR3 length is 16 residues. V was cut by 0 bases and J by 1 base, with 12 bases left in between. CDR1 is SGHRS and CDR2 is YFSETQ in the germline V gene. For the CDR3, the DNA is TGCGCCAGCAGCTTGGAAATGACAGGACGCACAGATACGCAGTATTTT. Translated: CASSLEMTGRTDTQYF.

This clonotype was observed a handful of times. This may arise from a read error, as a much more abundant clone is one base away. J is TRBJ2-2 and V is TRBV5-6; D is unclear. Between the trimmed V and J ends, which lost 4 bases and 1 base, there was a span of 2 bases. Germline assignment: CDR1 SGHDT and CDR2 YYEEEE. The CDR3 consists of 12 residues. Here the CDR3 DNA reads TGTGCCAGCAGCCGGAACACCGGGGAGCTGTTTTTT. Translating gives CASSRNTGELFF.

This clonotype was detected ten times or more. CDR3 amino acids: CANRLAGESGELFF. CDR3 DNA sequence: TGTGCCAACAGACTAGCGGGAGAATCCGGGGAGCTGTTTTTT. The genes are TRBV2 and TRBJ2-2; TRBD2 agrees at 12 bases. Trimming removed 10 bases from V and 6 bases from J; junction bases left unmatched: 6. This CDR3 comprises 14 residues. Germline V CDR1 and CDR2: SNHLY, FYNNEI.

As for this clonotype: The conserved closing phenylalanine or tryptophan is absent in this CDR3, likely reflecting a read error. The V call is TRBV5-1, the J call TRBJ2-2; a weak D match, TRBD2 (6 bases). The V gene's germline CDR1 is SGHRS and CDR2 YFSETQ. The CDR3 length is 15 residues. Deletions cut 4 bases from V and 3 bases from J, with 13 bases between. The CDR3 loop is CASSATSRYTGELFS. CDR3 sequence (DNA): TGCGCCAGCAGCGCTACTAGCCGCTACACCGGGGAGCTGTTTTCT.

The chain carries TRBV12-3 or TRBV12-4 and TRBJ2-2; D assignment may be TRBD1 or TRBD2 (6 bases each). This CDR3 is built from 14 residues. The germline V and J ends were trimmed by 5 bases and 7 bases, with 14 bases remaining between them. The CDR3 DNA sequence: TGTGCCAGCAGTCGACCCGGGGGCGGCGGGGAGCTGTTTTTT. Amino acid sequence: CASSRPGGGGELFF.

The sample holds many counts of this clonotype. The chain recombines TRBV7-3 with TRBJ2-2, with D possibly being TRBD2 (5 bases). V was pared by 5 bases and J by 4 bases, with 11 bases between. Germline V gene lookup returns CDR1 SGHTA and CDR2 FQGTGA. The CDR3 is 14 amino acids. DNA for the CDR3: TGTGCCAGCAGCGAGGGCGGACCCACCGGGGAGCTGTTTTTT. This codes for CASSEGGPTGELFF.

This clonotype was seen many times. A much larger clone sits a single nucleotide away, making a read error possible. The chain links TRBV5-1 to TRBJ2-7; 8 bases agree with TRBD1. CDR1 and CDR2 (germline): SGHRS, YFSETQ. The CDR3 sequence is 15 residues long. The CDR3 DNA is TGCGCCAACAGCTTCCTGGACAGGGTGGTCTACGAGCAGTACTTC. Amino acids: CANSFLDRVVYEQYF.

This clonotype was seen at least ten times. The chain uses TRBV15 and TRBJ1-2; no definite D call. The CDR3 covers 13 residues. V was cut by 0 bases and J by 3 bases, with 5 bases left in between. Germline CDR1 is LNHNV and CDR2 is YYDKDF (reference sequence). In nucleotides, the CDR3 is TGTGCCACCAGCAGAGATGAGTACTATGGCTACACCTTC. Translating it yields CATSRDEYYGYTF. Combining the CDR3 with reference TRBV15 and TRBJ1-2 gives the whole variable domain DAMVIQNPRYQVTQFGKPVTLSCSQTLNHNVMYWYQQKSSQAPKLLFHYYDKDFNNEADTPDNFQSRRPNTSFCFLDIRSPGLGDTAMYLCATSRDEYYGYTFGSGTRLTVV.

This clonotype was detected many times. The chain is built from TRBV6-6 and TRBJ1-4; D may be TRBD1 (6 bases). Germline assignment: CDR1 MNHNY and CDR2 SVGAGI (reference sequence). V was clipped by 6 bases and J by 2 bases, with 19 bases between them. The CDR3 spans 17 residues. This CDR3 is CASSTRDTRITNEKLFF. CDR3 DNA: TGTGCCAGCAGCACCCGGGACACCCGAATTACTAATGAAAAACTGTTTTTT.

This clonotype came up many times. This rearrangement joins TRBV4-2 to TRBJ1-2; TRBD1 is a possible D gene (6 bases). V gave up 5 bases and J gave up 8 bases, with 12 bases separating them. The CDR3 loop spans 12 amino acids. The germline CDR1 and CDR2 sequences are LGHNA and YNFKEQ. As DNA, the CDR3 is TGTGCCAGCAGCTTCGACAGGCAAGGCTACACCTTC. Residues: CASSFDRQGYTF.

Many counts were recorded for this clonotype. Here the CDR3 reads CATSRDVRPLFGSGANVLTF. In DNA form, the CDR3 reads TGTGCCACCAGCAGAGATGTCAGGCCGTTATTCGGTTCTGGGGCCAACGTCCTGACTTTC. The chain joins TRBV15 to TRBJ2-6, with no clear D. V lost 0 bases, J lost 1 base, and 19 bases lay in between. The CDR3 sequence is 20 residues long. Looked up from germline, CDR1 is LNHNV and CDR2 is YYDKDF (reference sequence).

Comments on this clonotype: This could be a read error, since a much larger clone is one nucleotide away. In DNA, the CDR3 is TGTGCCAGCAGTTACGGTAGAGGCTATGGCTACACCTTC. Amino acids: CASSYGRGYGYTF. The gene calls are TRBV27 and TRBJ1-2; no reliable D call. Trimming removed 4 bases from V and 4 bases from J, with 10 bases in between. Germline CDR1 MNHEY, CDR2 SMNVEV (reference sequence). The CDR3 extends over 13 amino acids.

This clonotype was counted ten times or more. CDR3 coding DNA: TGTGCCAGCAGTTACGGGACAGGGCGCGGCTACACCTTC. Translation: CASSYGTGRGYTF. V is TRBV6-6 and J is TRBJ1-2, with 9 positions matching TRBD1. J gave up 8 bases and V 2 bases, and 3 bases lay outside the gene matches. This CDR3 region has 13 residues. From germline, CDR1 is MNHNY and CDR2 SVGAGI (reference sequence).

This clonotype was seen repeatedly, ten times or more. The chain uses TRBV20-1 and TRBJ2-3; D is undetermined. Germline V gene lookup returns CDR1 DFQATT and CDR2 SNEGSKA (reference sequence). V lost 0 bases and J lost 6, with 10 bases in between. The length of the CDR3 is 13 residues. The CDR3 sequence is CSARDRFLDTQYF. The CDR3 nucleotides read TGCAGTGCTAGAGATCGTTTCCTGGATACGCAGTATTTT.

Comment on this clonotype: This may come from a read error, since a much larger clone is one base off. This sequence joins TRBV30 and TRBJ2-3; D may be TRBD2 (7 bases). The CDR3 has 13 amino acids. The germline V gene encodes CDR1 GTSNPN and CDR2 SVGIG (reference sequence). The CDR3 here is CAWSTGAGDTRYF. CDR3 nucleotide sequence: TGTGCCTGGAGTACGGGGGCGGGAGATACGCGGTATTTT.